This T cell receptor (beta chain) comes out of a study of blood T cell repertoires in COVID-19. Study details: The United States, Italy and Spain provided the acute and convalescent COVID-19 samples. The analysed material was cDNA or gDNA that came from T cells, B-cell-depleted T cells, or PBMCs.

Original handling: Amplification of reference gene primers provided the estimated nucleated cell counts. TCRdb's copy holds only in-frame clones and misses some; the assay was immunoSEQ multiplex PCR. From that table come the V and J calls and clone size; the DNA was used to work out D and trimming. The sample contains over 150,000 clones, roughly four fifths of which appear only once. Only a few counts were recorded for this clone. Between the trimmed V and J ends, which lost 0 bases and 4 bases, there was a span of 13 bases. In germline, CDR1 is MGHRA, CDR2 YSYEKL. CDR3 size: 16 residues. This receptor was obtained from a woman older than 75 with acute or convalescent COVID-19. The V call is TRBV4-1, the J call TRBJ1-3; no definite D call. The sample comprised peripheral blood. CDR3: CASSQDAGREGNTIYF. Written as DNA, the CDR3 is TGCGCCAGCAGCCAAGATGCGGGCCGTGAGGGAAACACCATATATTTT.